Detailed here is one T cell receptor beta chain. Its specificity is unknown. With a much larger clone just one base away, this may be a read error. This sample was taken from a study of blood T cells in healthy people across ages. Study context: Template switching picked up about one barcoded beta molecule for each two T cells. Study conclusions and caveats: Any changes in expanded clonotypes were possibly confounded, as donor CMV status remained unknown. The fall in TCR beta diversity per million T cells was roughly linear with age.

The germline gives CDR1 MNHNS, CDR2 SASEGT. With 6 bases clipped from V and 3 bases from J, the junction kept 5 bases outside the gene matches. The length of the CDR3 is 14 residues. A second PCR, run for roughly 7 to 12 cycles, used a sample-barcoded 5' primer plus a J-beta primer mix. TCRdb fed the 5' RACE reads into MiXCR, producing one record per CDR3 protein. The data show more than 550,000 distinct CDR3 sequences, about 20% seen once. This chain uses TRBV6-1 with TRBJ2-1; 7 nucleotides line up with TRBD2. This clonotype was obtained from a man aged 65 to 79 in good health. Sequencing used blood. The CDR3 bases are TGTGCCAGCAGGTTGCAGCGGGGCTACAATGAGCAGTTCTTC. It is translated as CASRLQRGYNEQFF.